Listed below are T cell receptor beta chains from one sample, sequenced in a study of shared clonotypes between healthy human individuals. Produced via immunoSEQ multiplex PCR; TCRdb's table is partial and in-frame only. The sample contains about 710,000 clones, around 73% of which appear only once. Sequenced: memory CD4+ T cells sorted from blood. All receptors derive from a woman aged 30 to 39 in good health. CDR3s include the opening cysteine and the closing phenylalanine or tryptophan. A D gene is named only where the DNA matches it firmly. Only some rows state a clone size, as once, few, many or a class for expanded clones.

CASSRDRGYSPLHF	TGCGCCAGCAGTCGGGACAGGGGTTATTCACCCCTCCACTTT	TRBJ1-6	TRBV5-1	TRBD1	.
CASSLVSSPEAFF	TGTGCCAGCAGTTTAGTTAGTAGTCCTGAAGCTTTCTTT	TRBJ1-1	TRBV28	.	.
CASSFGGGTQYF	TGTGCCAGCAGTTTTGGAGGCGGGACCCAGTACTTC	TRBJ2-5	TRBV28	.	.
CASSRQGPGYTF	TGTGCCAGCAGCCGACAGGGTCCGGGCTACACCTTC	TRBJ1-2	TRBV28	TRBD1	.
CASSLVPIYNEQFF	TGTGCCAGCAGCTTGGTACCGATATACAATGAGCAGTTCTTC	TRBJ2-1	TRBV5-4	.	.
CASRGPGNTGELFF	TGTGCCAGCAGAGGACCAGGGAACACCGGGGAGCTGTTTTTT	TRBJ2-2	TRBV19	.	.
CASSSRVRSIGYTF	TGTGCCAGCAGTTCGCGTGTCCGCTCTATTGGCTACACCTTC	TRBJ1-2	TRBV28	.	.
CASSPAGPVGNTIYF	TGTGCCAGCAGCCCAGCGGGGCCGGTCGGAAACACCATATATTTT	TRBJ1-3	TRBV11-2	.	.
CASSQAVLQGAGNTIYF	TGTGCCAGCAGCCAAGCCGTCTTACAGGGGGCTGGAAACACCATATATTTT	TRBJ1-3	TRBV4-2	TRBD1	medium-sized
CASSLTGTMNTEAFF	TGTGCCAGCTCGCTTACCGGGACAATGAACACTGAAGCTTTCTTT	TRBJ1-1	TRBV18	.	.
CASSLWVGTGLNEQFF	TGCGCCAGCAGCTTGTGGGTAGGGACCGGATTGAATGAGCAGTTCTTC	TRBJ2-1	TRBV5-1	.	once
CASSLADYGYTF	TGTGCCAGCAGCTTAGCTGACTATGGCTACACCTTC	TRBJ1-2	TRBV5-6	.	.
CASGTSGYNEQFF	TGTGCCTCCGGGACTAGCGGTTACAATGAGCAGTTCTTC	TRBJ2-1	TRBV6-6	TRBD2	.
CSVERQGRGNTIYF	TGCAGCGTCGAAAGACAGGGGCGAGGAAACACCATATATTTT	TRBJ1-3	TRBV29-1	TRBD1	.
CATSRGMQANTGELFF	TGTGCCACCAGCAGAGGGATGCAGGCGAACACCGGGGAGCTGTTTTTT	TRBJ2-2	TRBV15	.	.
CASSLGASVSNEQFF	TGTGCCAGCAGCTTGGGGGCGAGTGTCTCCAATGAGCAGTTCTTC	TRBJ2-1	TRBV5-4	.	.
CASLPPTAGTGELFF	TGTGCCAGCCTCCCTCCTACAGCGGGGACCGGGGAGCTGTTTTTT	TRBJ2-2	TRBV7-9	TRBD2	few
CASSRPGQGMEEQYF	TGTGCCAGCAGCAGACCGGGACAGGGAATGGAGGAGCAGTACTTC	TRBJ2-7	TRBV6-1	TRBD1	.
CSVDNRGTDGYTF	TGCAGCGTTGACAACAGGGGAACGGATGGCTACACCTTC	TRBJ1-2	TRBV29-1	TRBD1	.
CATSTGVGYEQYF	TGTGCCACCAGCACAGGGGTAGGGTACGAGCAGTACTTC	TRBJ2-7	TRBV15	.	.
CASIEALNTGELFF	TGCGCCAGCATTGAGGCCTTGAACACCGGGGAGCTGTTTTTT	TRBJ2-2	TRBV10-1	.	.
CASSFGEGSAYEQYF	TGTGCCAGCAGCTTTGGTGAGGGTTCTGCCTACGAGCAGTACTTC	TRBJ2-7	TRBV5-4	.	many
CASSPNIAPYNEQFF	TGTGCCAGCAGCCCAAACATCGCCCCCTACAATGAGCAGTTCTTC	TRBJ2-1	TRBV9	.	.
CASSLQAGGEKLFF	TGTGCCAGCAGTTTGCAGGCGGGCGGTGAAAAACTGTTTTTT	TRBJ1-4	TRBV28	.	.
CASSRSGTGWVEQYF	TGTGCCAGCAGCCGATCCGGGACAGGATGGGTGGAGCAGTACTTC	TRBJ2-7	TRBV27	TRBD1	.
CAIGQGHGYTF	TGTGCCATCGGACAGGGCCATGGCTACACCTTC	TRBJ1-2	TRBV25-1	TRBD1	.
CASSEGLAADTQYF	TGTGCCAGCAGTGAGGGGCTAGCGGCAGATACGCAGTATTTT	TRBJ2-3	TRBV2	TRBD2	many
CASTAGTETYNEQFF	TGTGCCAGCACCGCAGGGACTGAAACCTACAATGAGCAGTTCTTC	TRBJ2-1	TRBV11-2	.	.
CASSLSSAGEADTQYF	TGTGCCAGCAGTTTATCGTCGGCGGGAGAGGCAGATACGCAGTATTTT	TRBJ2-3	TRBV27	TRBD2	.
CASSLGGGTEAFF	TGTGCCAGCAGCTTAGGAGGGGGAACTGAAGCTTTCTTT	TRBJ1-1	TRBV7-8	.	.
CASSLGLGARADTQYF	TGCGCCAGCAGCTTGGGGCTGGGGGCGCGCGCAGATACGCAGTATTTT	TRBJ2-3	TRBV5-1	.	.
CASRWDRGHQPQHF	TGTGCCAGCAGATGGGACAGGGGGCATCAGCCCCAGCATTTT	TRBJ1-5	TRBV6-1	TRBD1	few
CASRGGRAGSNQPQHF	TGTGCCAGCAGGGGGGGCAGGGCCGGTAGCAATCAGCCCCAGCATTTT	TRBJ1-5	TRBV2	.	.
CASSLASGRGHEQYF	TGTGCCAGCAGCTTGGCTAGCGGGAGGGGCCACGAGCAGTACTTC	TRBJ2-7	TRBV5-4	TRBD2	.
CASIGTSGTDTQYF	TGTGCCAGCATTGGGACTAGCGGCACAGATACGCAGTATTTT	TRBJ2-3	TRBV6-6	TRBD2	.
CATNRGEPYEQYF	TGTGCCACCAATCGAGGGGAGCCCTACGAGCAGTACTTC	TRBJ2-7	TRBV6-6	.	few
CASSVGDRDFSGYTF	TGCGCCAGCAGCGTAGGGGACAGGGATTTCTCTGGCTACACCTTC	TRBJ1-2	TRBV5-1	TRBD1	.
CASTGDRFEQYF	TGCGCCAGCACGGGAGACAGGTTCGAGCAGTACTTC	TRBJ2-7	TRBV10-2	.	few
CASSLGATDTQYF	TGTGCCAGCAGTTTAGGGGCCACAGATACGCAGTATTTT	TRBJ2-3	TRBV28	.	.
CASSPAYGAGIAEAFF	TGTGCCAGCTCACCGGCTTATGGGGCCGGCATTGCTGAAGCTTTCTTT	TRBJ1-1	TRBV18	.	few
CASSSDHGGELFF	TGTGCCAGCAGCTCCGACCACGGAGGGGAGCTGTTTTTT	TRBJ2-2	TRBV7-9	.	.
CASSLDWGGVRAFF	TGTGCCAGCAGCTTAGATTGGGGAGGGGTGAGAGCTTTCTTT	TRBJ1-1	TRBV7-9	.	.
CASSFTPVADTQYF	TGTGCCAGCAGCTTTACCCCCGTGGCAGATACGCAGTATTTT	TRBJ2-3	TRBV7-2	.	.
CASSQVPASGLYEQYF	TGTGCCAGCAGCCAAGTCCCCGCTAGCGGGCTCTACGAGCAGTACTTC	TRBJ2-7	TRBV4-2	TRBD2	.
CASSRRRETDTQYF	TGTGCCAGCAGTCGAAGGAGAGAGACAGATACGCAGTATTTT	TRBJ2-3	TRBV6-5	.	.
CASSSGGDYGYTF	TGTGCCAGCTCTTCAGGGGGCGACTATGGCTACACCTTC	TRBJ1-2	TRBV18	TRBD1	few